This record looks at one TCR beta chain sequence and its context. Its antigen is not identified. A v3.0 immunoSEQ assay was performed at survey level. A per-sample goal of roughly 40,000-55,000 T-cell genomes was targeted by sequencing. The protocol was immunoSEQ multiplex PCR, while the TCRdb copy is restricted to in-frame clones and leaves out a portion. The sample comprises 15,000 to 20,000 clones, under 85% of which are singletons, and 10% to 11% rests with the top ten. The data stem from a study of long-term antiretroviral therapy in people with HIV. Study details: The earliest samples predate the 2015 immediate-ART recommendation by about a decade.

Points from the study as a whole: Comparison with controls showed narrower CDR3 length ranges in HIV repertoires. Relative to transplant donor controls, diversity remained lower despite increasing after ART.

The CDR3 consists of 16 residues. After removal of 0 bases from V and 4 bases from J, the junction contained 6 bases not matched to a gene. Looked up from germline, CDR1 is SGHRS and CDR2 is YFSETQ. J is TRBJ1-4 and V is TRBV5-1; 7 nucleotides line up with TRBD1. Sequences were derived from unsorted PBMCs, sampled 2.3 years after starting antiretroviral therapy. The TCR was taken from a woman in her thirties or forties with HIV. The CDR3 nucleotides are TGCGCCAGCAGCTTGGCCCTCGGGACAGTTAATGAAAAACTGTTTTTT. Its translation is CASSLALGTVNEKLFF.